Listed below are T cell receptor beta chains from one sample, sequenced in a study of blood T cells in healthy people across ages. TCRdb analysed the 5' RACE reads with MiXCR anew, one entry per CDR3 protein. The table has 1.5 million to 2 million distinct CDR3 sequences, 49% seen once. Sequencing was done on a sample of blood. The receptors shown here come from a woman aged 40 to 50 in good health. Both conserved end residues are part of each CDR3. The D gene is left open where the match is weak. Clone size is not always given. Where it is, it says once, few, many or a class for expanded clones.

TRBJ2-5 | TRBV24-1 | - | - | CATSDYEGLGVETQYF | TGTGCCACCAGTGATTATGAAGGGCTAGGTGTTGAGACCCAGTACTTC
TRBJ2-1 | TRBV6-1 | - | - | CASSRLADPSYNEQFF | TGTGCCAGCAGTCGATTAGCGGATCCTTCCTACAATGAGCAGTTCTTC
TRBJ2-5 | TRBV6-5 | - | - | CATSPDQETQYF | TGTGCCACCTCGCCGGACCAAGAGACCCAGTACTTC
TRBJ2-6 | TRBV7-9 | few | - | CASSSPPGSSGANVLTF | TGTGCCAGCAGCTCACCCCCCGGGAGCTCTGGGGCCAACGTCCTGACTTTC
TRBJ2-7 | TRBV7-8 | few | - | CASQLRGLSYEQYF | TGTGCCAGCCAGCTACGAGGGCTTTCCTACGAGCAGTACTTC
TRBJ2-3 | TRBV2 | - | TRBD1 | CASSVTGGLTDTQYF | TGTGCCAGCAGTGTGACAGGGGGACTCACAGATACGCAGTATTTT
TRBJ2-1 | TRBV14 | - | - | CASSQVFRSSSYNEQFF | TGTGCCAGCAGCCAAGTATTCCGGTCTAGCTCCTACAATGAGCAGTTCTTC
TRBJ2-5 | TRBV12-3/TRBV12-4 | - | - | CASSGRHHETQYF | TGTGCCAGCAGTGGACGGCACCACGAGACCCAGTACTTC
TRBJ2-1 | TRBV15 | - | - | CATSRAQGSSYNEQFF | TGTGCCACCAGCAGGGCCCAGGGGAGCTCCTACAATGAGCAGTTCTTC
TRBJ2-2 | TRBV7-2 | once | - | CASSLKTVGELFF | TGTGCCAGCAGCCTGAAGACTGTCGGGGAGCTGTTTTTT
TRBJ1-1 | TRBV3-1 | - | - | CASSQEAGTEAFF | TGTGCCAGCAGCCAAGAGGCGGGCACTGAAGCTTTCTTT
TRBJ2-3 | TRBV15 | - | TRBD2 | CATARGDTDTQYF | TGTGCCACCGCGCGGGGGGACACAGATACGCAGTATTTT
TRBJ1-4 | TRBV10-3 | once | - | CAISEGVWRTNEKLFF | TGTGCCATCAGTGAGGGGGTATGGAGAACTAATGAAAAACTGTTTTTT
TRBJ2-3 | TRBV28 | - | - | CASRGVVLTDTQYF | TGTGCCAGCAGAGGGGTAGTCCTCACAGATACGCAGTATTTT
TRBJ2-3 | TRBV20-1 | - | - | CSAPDYSPDTQYF | TGCAGTGCTCCGGACTACTCTCCGGATACGCAGTATTTT
TRBJ2-7 | TRBV12-3/TRBV12-4 | few | TRBD1 | CACKQPGTGSYEQYF | TGTGCCTGCAAACAACCCGGGACAGGCTCCTACGAGCAGTACTTC
TRBJ2-3 | TRBV29-1 | - | - | CSDTGLWGDTQYF | TGCAGCGACACGGGGTTATGGGGAGATACGCAGTATTTT
TRBJ2-7 | TRBV7-2 | few | - | CASSSPSGSLYF | TGTGCCAGCAGCTCGCCGTCCGGCTCGCTGTACTTC
TRBJ2-1 | TRBV2 | - | TRBD2 | CASSVTTRGLARGREQFF | TGTGCCAGCAGCGTTACTACCCGGGGACTAGCGAGGGGGCGTGAGCAGTTCTTC
TRBJ1-2 | TRBV6-2/TRBV6-3 | - | - | CASSYGTIGHGYTF | TGTGCCAGCAGTTACGGGACTATTGGTCATGGCTACACCTTC
TRBJ2-1 | TRBV3-1 | - | - | CASSQEALSLYNEQFF | TGTGCCAGCAGCCAAGAAGCGCTCTCCTTATACAATGAGCAGTTCTTC
TRBJ2-1 | TRBV14 | - | TRBD2 | CASSPNIAGGPSNEQFF | TGTGCCAGCAGCCCTAACATAGCGGGGGGGCCGTCGAATGAGCAGTTCTTC
TRBJ2-7 | TRBV20-1 | - | TRBD2 | CSSRLAGLYEQYF | TGCAGTAGTAGACTAGCGGGACTCTACGAGCAGTACTTC
TRBJ2-1 | TRBV3-1 | - | - | CASSHLAGANEQFF | TGTGCCAGCAGCCACCTAGCTGGTGCCAATGAGCAGTTCTTC
TRBJ2-7 | TRBV6-2/TRBV6-3 | - | - | CASRGVSIYEQYF | TGTGCCAGCAGGGGGGTCTCGATTTACGAGCAGTACTTC
TRBJ2-5 | TRBV4-1 | few | TRBD1 | CASSQLGTEQETQYF | TGCGCCAGCAGCCAACTCGGGACAGAACAAGAGACCCAGTACTTC
TRBJ1-6 | TRBV20-1 | - | - | CSARVGPGDLDKSPLHF | TGCAGTGCTAGAGTGGGACCAGGGGACTTAGATAAGTCACCCCTCCACTTT
TRBJ2-5 | TRBV11-2 | few | TRBD1 | CASSSDRAEETQYF | TGTGCCAGCAGCTCCGACAGGGCTGAAGAGACCCAGTACTTC
TRBJ1-5 | TRBV19 | - | - | CASRIGRILNQPQHF | TGTGCCAGTAGAATCGGCAGGATACTCAATCAGCCCCAGCATTTT
TRBJ2-1 | TRBV6-2/TRBV6-3 | many | - | CASGARATYNEQFF | TGTGCCAGCGGGGCAAGGGCAACCTACAATGAGCAGTTCTTC
TRBJ1-6 | TRBV20-1 | few | - | CSASEGRPSSYNSPLHF | TGCAGTGCTAGTGAGGGACGTCCTAGCTCCTATAATTCACCCCTCCACTTT
TRBJ2-5 | TRBV20-1 | few | - | CSVWGDLVGLLETQYF | TGCAGTGTCTGGGGCGACCTGGTGGGGCTTCTAGAGACCCAGTACTTC
TRBJ2-5 | TRBV12-3/TRBV12-4 | - | TRBD2 | CASRRRTSGASDEQYF | TGTGCCAGCAGACGACGGACTAGCGGGGCTAGCGATGAGCAGTACTTC